This T cell receptor beta chain is from a study of cytomegalovirus exposure and HLA in healthy donors. This clone has more than one count but fewer than ten. Its target is unknown. PCR used 60 Vbeta primers and 13 Jbeta primers. The repertoire was sequenced with immunoSEQ multiplex PCR; TCRdb's copy has only in-frame clones and lacks some. Counted here are 100,000 to 150,000 clones, less than 80% occurring once; the ten biggest clones make up over 2.5%. The germline V and J ends were trimmed by 6 bases and 5 bases, with 17 bases remaining between them. Germline values: CDR1 WSHSY, CDR2 SAAADI. This CDR3 has 15 amino acids. Study-level points and caveats: In an earlier analysis, about 87% or about 30%: the productive usage of most TCR beta V segments.

The chain employs TRBV10-2 and TRBJ2-1; possible D gene TRBD1, 6 bases. Source material: PBMCs. The clonotype originates from a woman in her forties or fifties in good health and CMV-seronegative. The DNA for the CDR3 is TGCGCCAGCAGCGGCAGGGGTTTATCTGACAATGAGCAGTTCTTC. This codes for CASSGRGLSDNEQFF.